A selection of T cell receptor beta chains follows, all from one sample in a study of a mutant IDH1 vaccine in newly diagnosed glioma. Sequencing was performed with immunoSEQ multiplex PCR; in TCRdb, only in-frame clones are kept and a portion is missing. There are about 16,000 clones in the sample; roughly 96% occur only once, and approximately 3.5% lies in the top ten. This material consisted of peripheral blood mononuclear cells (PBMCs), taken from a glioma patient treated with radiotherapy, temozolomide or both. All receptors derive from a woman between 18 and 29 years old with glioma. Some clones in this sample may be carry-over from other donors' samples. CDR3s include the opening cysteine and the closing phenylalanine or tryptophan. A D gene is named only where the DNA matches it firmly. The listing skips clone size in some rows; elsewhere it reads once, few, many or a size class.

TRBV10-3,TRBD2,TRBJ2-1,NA,TGTGCCATCAGAAGCGGGGGAACCTACAATGAGCAGTTCTTC,CAIRSGGTYNEQFF
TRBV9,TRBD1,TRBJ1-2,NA,TGTGCCAGCAGCCCAGTGGGACAGGGTAACTATGGCTACACCTTC,CASSPVGQGNYGYTF
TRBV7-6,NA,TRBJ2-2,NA,TGTGCCAGCAGCTTATATGTTAAAACCGGGGAGCTGTTTTTT,CASSLYVKTGELFF
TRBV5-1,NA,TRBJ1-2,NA,TGCGCCAGCGGGACCGGACAGTTCCCTCATGGCTACACCTTC,CASGTGQFPHGYTF
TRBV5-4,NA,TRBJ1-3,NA,TGTGCCAGCGGCGTAGGATCTGGAAACACCATATATTTT,CASGVGSGNTIYF
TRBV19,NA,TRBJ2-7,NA,TGTGCCAGTAGTCCACGGCGGGGGCTAAGCTCCTACGAGCAGTACTTC,CASSPRRGLSSYEQYF
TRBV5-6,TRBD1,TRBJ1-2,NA,TGTGCCAGCAGCTTTGGGGACAGGGGATCACTCGGCAGAGGCTACACCTTC,CASSFGDRGSLGRGYTF
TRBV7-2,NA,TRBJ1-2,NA,TGTGCCAGCAGCTTAGCGGGGGCGCTGGATGGCTACACCTTC,CASSLAGALDGYTF
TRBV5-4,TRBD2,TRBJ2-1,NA,TGTGCCAGCAGCTCCGGGACTAGCGGGGGGGCCTACAATGAGCAGTTCTTC,CASSSGTSGGAYNEQFF
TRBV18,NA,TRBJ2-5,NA,TGTGCCAGCTCACCATATACCGGGGAGACCCAGTACTTC,CASSPYTGETQYF
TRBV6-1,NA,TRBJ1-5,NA,TGTGCCAGCAGTGAGGACAGATCAGGTGGTCAGCCCCAGCATTTT,CASSEDRSGGQPQHF
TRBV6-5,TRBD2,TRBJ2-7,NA,TGTGCCAGCGCCGGGACTAGCGGGAGCGAGCAGTACTTC,CASAGTSGSEQYF
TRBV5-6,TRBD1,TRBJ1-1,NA,TGTGCCAGCAGCTTTACAGGGGGGACTGAAGCTTTCTTT,CASSFTGGTEAFF
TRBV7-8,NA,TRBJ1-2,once,TGTGCCAGCAGCATTAACCTGGACTATGGCTACACCTTC,CASSINLDYGYTF
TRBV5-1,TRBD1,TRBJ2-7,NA,TGCGCCAGCAGCTTGGGCGGGACAGGGGCTTACGAGCAGTACTTC,CASSLGGTGAYEQYF
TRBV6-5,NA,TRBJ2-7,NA,TGTGCCAGCAGTTCCAACGGGGGACAGCGGTTCGAGCAGTACTTC,CASSSNGGQRFEQYF
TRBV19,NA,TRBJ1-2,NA,TGTGCCAGTAGTCTCTCGAGGGGGGAGAAGTATGGCTACACCTTC,CASSLSRGEKYGYTF
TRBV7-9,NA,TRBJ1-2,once,TGTGCCAGCACCAGCAACGGGGCGGATGGGAATGGCTACACCTTC,CASTSNGADGNGYTF
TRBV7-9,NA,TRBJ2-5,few,TGTGCCAGCGCACTGGTCGGACTTCAAGAGACCCAGTACTTC,CASALVGLQETQYF
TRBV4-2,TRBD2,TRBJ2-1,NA,TGTGCCAGCAGCCAACGACTAGCGGGAGCATATGAGCAGTTCTTC,CASSQRLAGAYEQFF
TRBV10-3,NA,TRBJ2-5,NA,TGTGCCATCAGTGAGTCAAGTGGGACAGAGACCCAGTACTTC,CAISESSGTETQYF
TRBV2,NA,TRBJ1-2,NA,TGTGCCAGCCGCGGGGATGAAGATGGCTACACCTTC,CASRGDEDGYTF
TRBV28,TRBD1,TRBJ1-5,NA,TGTGCCAGCCAAACCGCGACAGGGGGTAAGCAGCCCCAGCATTTT,CASQTATGGKQPQHF
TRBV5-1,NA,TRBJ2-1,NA,TGCGCCAGCAGCCCGGCAACGGGCAATGAGCAGTTCTTC,CASSPATGNEQFF
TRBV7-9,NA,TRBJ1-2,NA,TGTGCCAGCAGCTTAGCACAGGCTGGTGGCTATGGCTACACCTTC,CASSLAQAGGYGYTF
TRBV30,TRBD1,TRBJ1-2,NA,TGTGCCTGGGCTTTGGGGACAGGGCATGGCTACACCTTC,CAWALGTGHGYTF
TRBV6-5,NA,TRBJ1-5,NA,TGTGCCAGCAGGTCCTTGCTTGGGTTCGGTCAGCCCCAGCATTTT,CASRSLLGFGQPQHF
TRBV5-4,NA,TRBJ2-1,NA,TGTGCCAGCAGCTTGCTGGGGGGCAATTTCTACAATGAGCAGTTCTTC,CASSLLGGNFYNEQFF
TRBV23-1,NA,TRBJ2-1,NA,TGCGCCAGCAGTCAAAGCTCCTACAATGAGCAGTTCTTC,CASSQSSYNEQFF
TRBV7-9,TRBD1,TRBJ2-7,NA,TGTGCCAGCAGCTTAGAGGTGAGGGGGCGCCCGCACTTC,CASSLEVRGRPHF